One and the same sample provided the 20 T cell receptor beta chains below, sequenced in a study of blood T cell repertoires in COVID-19. Clones were sequenced by immunoSEQ multiplex PCR, and TCRdb holds only the in-frame ones, with some missing. The sample has 350,000 to 450,000 clones, around 84% seen once. The sample consisted of peripheral blood. The receptors here all came from a woman between 18 and 30 years old with acute or convalescent COVID-19.

V usage is TRBV6-5 and J usage is TRBJ2-1, with 7 bases fitting TRBD2. J lost 5 bases, V lost 6 bases, and 7 bases had no gene match. The germline V gene has CDR1 MNHEY and CDR2 SVGAGI. The CDR3 consists of 14 residues. The CDR3 DNA reads as TGTGCCAGCAGAAGGCACAGCGGGAACAATGAGCAGTTCTTC. Encoded protein: CASRRHSGNNEQFF.

This rearrangement joins TRBV29-1 to TRBJ2-7; the match to TRBD2 covers 7 bases. Per germline, CDR1 SQVTM and CDR2 ANQGSEA. V was pared by 4 bases and J by 0 bases, with 6 bases of the junction left unmatched. The CDR3 sequence is 14 residues long. This chain's CDR3 is CSVALGGSSYEQYF. DNA of the CDR3: TGCAGCGTTGCGCTTGGCGGGAGCTCCTACGAGCAGTACTTC.

This chain connects TRBV6-6 to TRBJ1-3; perhaps TRBD1 as D (5 bases). V was cut by 0 bases and J by 2 bases, with 11 bases left in between. Germline CDR1 reads MNHNY; CDR2 reads SVGAGI (reference sequence). This CDR3 is built from 16 residues. CDR3 nucleotide sequence: TGTGCCAGCAGTTACTCTGGGGGGGTTACTGGAAACACCATATATTTT. Translated, it gives CASSYSGGVTGNTIYF.

This chain connects TRBV28 to TRBJ2-7; 9 bases agree with TRBD1. Germline V gene lookup returns CDR1 MDHEN and CDR2 SYDVKM. V lost 6 bases, J lost 2 bases, and 8 bases stayed unmatched. The CDR3 extends over 15 amino acids. The CDR3 DNA sequence: TGTGCCAGCAGCAAAACAGGGGGCAGGACCTACGAGCAGTACTTC. Protein product: CASSKTGGRTYEQYF. The entire variable domain, with the rest obtained from reference TRBV28 and TRBJ2-7, is as follows: DVKVTQSSRYLVKRTGEKVFLECVQDMDHENMFWYRQDPGLGLRLIYFSYDVKMKEKGDIPEGYSVSREKKERFSLILESASTNQTSMYLCASSKTGGRTYEQYFGPGTRLTVT.

The V call is TRBV19, the J call TRBJ1-1; no clear D gene. CDR1 and CDR2 (germline): LNHDA, SQIVND (reference sequence). Trimming pared 5 bases from V and 11 bases from J, leaving 18 bases between. The CDR3 consists of 13 residues. Here the CDR3 DNA reads TGTGCCAGTAGTTTCCACTCTAAGGAGGTGGCTTTCTTT. Protein sequence: CASSFHSKEVAFF.

V usage is TRBV7-3 and J usage is TRBJ1-1; D remains unclear. CDR3 length: 12 residues. The germline V gene has CDR1 SGHTA and CDR2 FQGTGA. Trimming cost V 6 bases and J 1 base, with 6 bases left between them. The CDR3 is CASRQRNTEAFF. The DNA for the CDR3 is TGTGCCAGCAGACAGAGGAACACTGAAGCTTTCTTT.

A few counts support this clone. The rearrangement links TRBV18 to TRBJ1-4, with TRBD1 matching over 10 bases. Losses at the gene ends were 5 bases for V and 8 bases for J; bases not matched to a gene: 5. This CDR3 contains 14 residues. Per the germline V gene, CDR1 is KGHSH and CDR2 is LQKENI. The CDR3 loop reads CASSTGQGDEKLFF. The DNA of the CDR3 is TGTGCCAGCTCAACAGGACAGGGGGACGAAAAACTGTTTTTT.

V usage is TRBV28 and J usage is TRBJ1-4; 7 nucleotides align to TRBD1. V shed 5 bases and J 8 bases; nucleotides not matched to a gene: 14. This CDR3 is built from 16 residues. Germline CDR1 reads MDHEN; CDR2 reads SYDVKM. The CDR3 sequence: CASSLDAEGAGEKLFF. Here the CDR3 DNA reads TGTGCCAGCAGTCTAGATGCGGAGGGGGCTGGAGAAAAACTGTTTTTT.

The rearrangement joins TRBV28 to TRBJ2-1; maybe TRBD2 (6 bases). V shed 4 bases and J shed 0 bases, with 13 bases lying between them. The CDR3 covers 16 residues. CDR1 is MDHEN and CDR2 is SYDVKM in the germline V gene. In DNA form, the CDR3 reads TGTGCCAGCAGTTCGATAGCGGAGAGCTCCTACAATGAGCAGTTCTTC. This codes for CASSSIAESSYNEQFF. Looking up the rest from reference TRBV28 and TRBJ2-1 gives the full variable domain: DVKVTQSSRYLVKRTGEKVFLECVQDMDHENMFWYRQDPGLGLRLIYFSYDVKMKEKGDIPEGYSVSREKKERFSLILESASTNQTSMYLCASSSIAESSYNEQFFGPGTRLTVL.

This clone has just one count. The chain carries TRBV5-6 and TRBJ2-3; 8 bases align to TRBD2. This CDR3 has 16 residues. CDR1 and CDR2 (germline): SGHDT, YYEEEE. Trimming cost V 4 bases and J 10 bases; bases outside gene matches: 17. The CDR3 DNA sequence: TGTGCCAGCAGCCCCGTTGTAGAGCGGGAGCGCTCTCCGCAGTATTTT. Protein product: CASSPVVERERSPQYF.

This clone was found a few times. This sample includes further DNA sequences coding for the same CDR3. The J gene is TRBJ1-1, the V gene TRBV5-1; D possibly corresponds to TRBD1 (5 bases). The CDR3 is 14 amino acids. Trimming removed 0 bases at V and 2 bases at J, with 8 bases between. The V gene's germline CDR1 is SGHRS and CDR2 YFSETQ. The CDR3 sequence is CASSLDRPNTEAFF. CDR3 sequence (DNA): TGCGCCAGCAGCTTGGACAGGCCCAACACTGAAGCTTTCTTT. Full variable domain (missing parts from reference TRBV5-1 and TRBJ1-1): KAGVTQTPRYLIKTRGQQVTLSCSPISGHRSVSWYQQTPGQGLQFLFEYFSETQRNKGNFPGRFSGRQFSNSRSEMNVSTLELGDSALYLCASSLDRPNTEAFFGQGTRLTVV.

This chain uses TRBV11-2 with TRBJ2-2, with 7 bases matching TRBD2. CDR1 is SGHAT and CDR2 is FQNNGV in the germline V gene. J was trimmed by 10 bases and V by 2 bases; bases with no gene match: 10. The CDR3 runs 15 residues. The CDR3 sequence: CASSLRGGTPVELFF. The CDR3 DNA follows: TGTGCCAGCAGCTTAAGGGGAGGGACCCCCGTGGAGCTGTTTTTT.

The rearrangement links TRBV12-3 or TRBV12-4 to TRBJ1-5; D gene uncertain. This CDR3 has 13 amino acids. V dropped 7 bases and J dropped 4 bases, with 11 bases sitting between them. CDR3 protein: CASTSAGNQPQHF. CDR3 nucleotide sequence: TGTGCCAGCACCTCAGCGGGTAATCAGCCCCAGCATTTT.

The gene calls are TRBV7-3 and TRBJ2-2; TRBD1 aligns across 7 bases. Germline V CDR1 and CDR2: SGHTA, FQGTGA. The CDR3 length is 17 residues. Unmatched junction bases numbered 12, after V lost 5 bases and J lost 3 bases. CDR3 nucleotide sequence: TGTGCCAGCAGCCTCGGAGAGGGGGCGTTGGACACCGGGGAGCTGTTTTTT. Translating it yields CASSLGEGALDTGELFF.

The chain joins TRBV28 to TRBJ2-7; 10 bases are a match to TRBD2. CDR3 length: 15 amino acids. The J segment lost 4 bases and the V segment lost 6 bases, leaving 9 bases of the junction unmatched. Germline V gives CDR1 MDHEN, CDR2 SYDVKM. The DNA for the CDR3 is TGTGCCAGCAGCCTCCCGGGACTAGCGCCTTACGAGCAGTACTTC. Its translation: CASSLPGLAPYEQYF.

This clone appeared many times. V is TRBV19 and J is TRBJ1-5; the D is unclear. Trimming removed 6 bases at V and 5 bases at J, with 11 bases between. CDR1 is LNHDA, CDR2 SQIVND, per germline (reference sequence). This CDR3 contains 13 residues. CDR3 coding DNA: TGTGCCAGTAGCACAAATAAAGATCAGCCCCAGCATTTT. This sequence encodes CASSTNKDQPQHF.

The chain joins TRBV7-8 to TRBJ2-3; maybe TRBD1 (5 bases). Trimming took off 3 bases at V and 6 bases at J, with 10 bases between the two ends. Looked up from germline, CDR1 is SGHVS and CDR2 is FQNEAQ. The CDR3 is made up of 13 amino acids. The CDR3, as DNA: TGTGCCAGCAGCTTGGTCCAGGGTGATACGCAGTATTTT. Translated: CASSLVQGDTQYF.

CDR3 coding DNA: TGTGCCAGCAGTTTCTCCGGGACAGGGGGCTACACCTTC. It encodes CASSFSGTGGYTF. The V gene is TRBV6-6, the J gene TRBJ1-2, with TRBD1 matching 9 bases. In germline, CDR1 is MNHNY, CDR2 SVGAGI (reference sequence). CDR3 length equals 13 residues. V shed 4 bases, J shed 8 bases, and the junction held 5 bases outside the gene matches.

V and J are TRBV11-1 and TRBJ2-2; tentative D call: TRBD1 (5 bases). The germline CDR1 and CDR2 sequences are SGHAT and FQDESV (reference sequence). CDR3 size: 12 residues. Trimming shortened V by 4 bases and J by 8 bases, and 8 bases separated the two germline ends. CDR3 sequence reads: CASSSGWGELFF. For the CDR3, the DNA is TGTGCCAGCAGCTCAGGGTGGGGGGAGCTGTTTTTT.

J is TRBJ2-7 and V is TRBV6-5; the match to TRBD1 covers 9 bases. The V gene's germline CDR1 is MNHEY and CDR2 SVGAGI. J was trimmed by 0 bases and V by 4 bases; bases with no gene match: 4. The CDR3 is 15 residues long. CDR3 region: CASSSGTGSSYEQYF. The CDR3 region has the DNA TGTGCCAGCAGTTCCGGGACAGGGAGCTCCTACGAGCAGTACTTC.